The T cell receptor (beta chain) described here comes from a study of PD-L1 blockade in urothelial cancer (dated by TCRdb to the late 2010s). About the full investigation: Therapy was started in the mid-2010s for all patients, and atezolizumab 1,200 mg was administered intravenously every 3 weeks. About 90% of the roughly 29 patients were identified as males with urothelial cancer of bladder origin, and a prior smoking history was reported by 18 of 29 patients. An ECOG performance status of 0 or 1 was recorded for the patients, and 0 to 3 prior chemotherapy regimens had been received by the patients. Blood samples were analyzed at 3 weeks after treatment start (second dose) and at 6 weeks after treatment start. Blood samples gave median yields of around 150,000 T cells and 83,000 or so unique TCRs, along with a median clonality of about 0.084. The study, an exploratory multi-omic analysis, examined somatic, immune and clinical correlates of response to PD-L1 blockade with atezolizumab in urothelial cancer. TCR sequencing covered pretreatment tumor samples and matched, serially collected peripheral blood taken before and after atezolizumab treatment. Progression-free survival longer than 6 months counted as durable clinical benefit, and TCR features were additionally tested against both progression-free and overall survival. In the same patients, whole exome sequencing and RNA sequencing of pretreatment tumors were performed in addition to TCR sequencing. Durable clinical benefit was achieved by nine patients but not by the remaining 20. Pretreatment blood TCR-seq was available for nearly 30 patients, at least one posttreatment blood collection was obtained for 24 patients, and tumor TCR-seq was available for 24 patients. On the study overall, not on this receptor specifically: Improved progression-free and overall survival was associated with having pretreatment peripheral blood TCR clonality below the median. Because the sample size was small (n ≈ 28) and many of the analyses were exploratory, the results are meant to be hypothesis-generating. Greater expansion of tumor-associated TCR clones in peripheral blood 3 weeks after the start of treatment was observed in patients with durable benefit (n ≈ 22, p = 0.022).

Synthetic TCR analog templates were spiked into each PCR to estimate absolute template abundance from read counts. Using the immunoSEQ assay, TCRbeta CDR3 regions were amplified from genomic DNA with bias-controlled V and J gene primers. Sequencing of rearranged TCRbeta segments was performed at approximately 20X coverage. In the paper's pipeline: Clustering was used to correct sequencing errors, and CDR3s were annotated against IMGT so that V, D and J genes could be assigned. Only productive TCRbeta rearrangements were used in downstream analyses, excluding out-of-frame or stop-codon sequences. Clonality was calculated as one minus the Shannon entropy normalized by the log of the number of unique productive sequences. Fisher's exact test with Benjamini-Hochberg correction, at a threshold of adjusted p below 0.01, was used to find clones that differed between time points or between blood and tumor. TCRdb mirrors the immuneACCESS table, restricted to in-frame sequences. Some clones are absent from its copies; in checked studies, under half trace to an unresolved V gene, and the reason for the others is unknown. That table gives V, J and clone size, and the DNA gave D and trimming. This sample comprises about 120,000 clones, around 89% of them detected only once. Of the sample, more than 1.5% falls within the top ten clones.

A word on this clone: It lacks a known antigen. Per-nucleotide qualities are absent, and no much larger clonotype sits a single base away.

In light of the paper, this sample's time point label describes: peripheral blood 6 weeks after treatment start. A total of 29 patients with locally advanced or metastatic urothelial carcinoma, treated at Memorial Sloan Kettering on a trial protocol, made up the cohort. Peripheral blood mononuclear cells were collected pretreatment and during treatment, with between 1 and 8 total time points per patient. The Qiagen DNeasy Blood extraction kit was used to purify genomic DNA from total PBMCs and from tumor samples. PBMCs were collected pretreatment and during treatment, and were isolated and stored as previously described. The CDR3, from cysteine to phenylalanine, totals 15 residues. Just CDR3 DNA is preserved here, 45 bases in frame from base 1. Trimming removed 4 bases from V and 0 bases from J; the gene matches leave 3 bases unexplained. In the germline V gene, CDR1 corresponds to SGHDT and CDR2 to YYEEEE.

This TCR was sampled from a man between 60 and 75 years old with urothelial cancer. The specimen was PBMCs, collected around atezolizumab (anti-PD-L1) treatment. The chain couples TRBV5-6 to TRBJ2-3; 9 junctional bases match TRBD1. The CDR3 region has the sequence CASSPGTGSTDTQYF. The DNA is as follows: TGTGCCAGCAGCCCCGGGACAGGGAGCACAGATACGCAGTATTTT. With the rest looked up from the reference TRBV5-6 and TRBJ2-3 genes rather than sequenced, the full variable domain is DAGVTQSPTHLIKTRGQQVTLRCSPKSGHDTVSWYQQALGQGPQFIFQYYEEEERQRGNFPDRFSGHQFPNYSSELNVNALLLGDSALYLCASSPGTGSTDTQYFGPGTRLTVL.